Detailed here is one T cell receptor beta chain. V shed 6 bases, J shed 3 bases, and the junction held 2 bases outside the gene matches. There are 12 residues in the CDR3. Looked up from germline, CDR1 is MNHEY and CDR2 is SVGEGT. This sample is drawn from a study of Ad26.COV2.S vaccination and SARS-CoV-2 variants. About the research overall: It was the COV1001 Ad26.COV2.S trial arm that included the donor. The study gave Ad26.COV2.S intramuscularly, once or twice 56 days apart.

Treatment in this sample: about 20 received Ad26.COV2.S at low or high dose, single or two shots; 5 received placebo; per-sample allocation not given. Day 63 after the first injection of vaccine or placebo was the sampling time. This table comes from immunoSEQ multiplex PCR, and its TCRdb copy is limited to in-frame clones, with some not included. The sample records some 420,000 clones, roughly 90% being singletons. The receptor's source is a person between 18 and 65 years old who received the Ad26.COV2.S COVID-19 vaccine or a placebo. The sequenced sample was peripheral blood, obtained in a trial of Ad26.COV2.S vaccine versus placebo. V gene TRBV6-2 or TRBV6-3 combines with J gene TRBJ2-7, with 7 bases matching TRBD2. CDR3 sequence reads: CASSRDYYEQYF. The CDR3 DNA is TGTGCCAGCAGCCGGGACTACTACGAGCAGTACTTC.